A selection of T cell receptor beta chains follows, all from one sample in a study of beta chain features in type 1 diabetes. Only in-frame clones appear in the TCRdb table, and some are missing; sequencing was by immunoSEQ multiplex PCR. The sample lists fewer than 900,000 clones; 17% were seen once. The material sequenced was naive CD4+ T cells from blood. These receptors were taken from a woman aged 18-29 years in good health. CDR3s include the opening cysteine and the closing phenylalanine or tryptophan. A D gene is named only where the DNA matches it firmly. Not all rows give a size; the values are once, few, many and, for expanded clones, a class.

d_gene	v_gene	abundance	j_gene	CDR3nt	CDR3aa
-	TRBV6-6	-	TRBJ2-7	TGTGCCAGCGGCCGGTCCTACGAGCAGTACTTC	CASGRSYEQYF
TRBD2	TRBV4-2	few	TRBJ2-1	TGTGCCAGCAGCCAAGTCGGCGGCGGGAGGAGATTATACAATGAGCAGTTCTTC	CASSQVGGGRRLYNEQFF
TRBD2	TRBV5-1	-	TRBJ2-1	TGCGCCAGCAGCGGCCCCTTAGCGGGGAGCTCCTACAATGAGCAGTTCTTC	CASSGPLAGSSYNEQFF
TRBD1	TRBV4-3	-	TRBJ2-2	TGCGCCAGCAGCCAAGCAGGGGGCCCCGGGGAGCTGTTTTTT	CASSQAGGPGELFF
TRBD1	TRBV28	-	TRBJ2-4	TGTGCCAGCAGTTTAGGGACAGGGGGCCTGTACTTC	CASSLGTGGLYF
-	TRBV7-2	-	TRBJ2-1	TGTGCCAGCAGCACATGGAACGGGGACTCCAATGAGCAGTTCTTC	CASSTWNGDSNEQFF
TRBD1	TRBV11-2	few	TRBJ1-1	TGTGCCAGCAGCTTAGAGCCGCCGGACAGGAAATACACTGAAGCTTTCTTT	CASSLEPPDRKYTEAFF
-	TRBV7-9	-	TRBJ2-3	TGTGCCAGCAGCTTAGTCGGGCAGGGTTCCGATACGCAGTATTTT	CASSLVGQGSDTQYF
-	TRBV9	-	TRBJ2-1	TGTGCCAGCAGCGTTAGGATGACGGGGGATGAGCAGTTCTTC	CASSVRMTGDEQFF
-	TRBV19	-	TRBJ1-2	TGTGCCAGTAGTATAGACCGGGGCCAGACCTATGGCTACACCTTC	CASSIDRGQTYGYTF
TRBD2	TRBV7-9	-	TRBJ2-1	TGTGCCAGCAGCCAAATCAGCGGGAGCAAGGGTGAGCAGTTCTTC	CASSQISGSKGEQFF
-	TRBV28	few	TRBJ2-7	TGTGCCAGCAGTACTCCGGGCCACACCTACGAGCAGTACTTC	CASSTPGHTYEQYF
TRBD1	TRBV5-6	-	TRBJ1-2	TGTGCCAGCAGCTTGTGGGGACAGGTCTATGGCTACACCTTC	CASSLWGQVYGYTF
-	TRBV28	-	TRBJ2-7	TGTGCCAGCAGTTTAACGGGTGAGCAGTACTTC	CASSLTGEQYF
-	TRBV18	few	TRBJ2-4	TGTGCCAGCTCACCCAGGGTACGGGACATTCAGTACTTC	CASSPRVRDIQYF
TRBD2	TRBV11-2	few	TRBJ2-3	TGTGCCAGCAGCTTGGTGGGACTAGCCAAGTATTTT	CASSLVGLAKYF
TRBD1	TRBV6-6	-	TRBJ2-6	TGTGCCAGCAGAATACAGGGGTCTGGGGCCAACGTCCTGACTTTC	CASRIQGSGANVLTF
-	TRBV19	few	TRBJ1-5	TGTGCCAGTAGTATAGATCAGCGGGTTCCAGAGCCCCAGCATTTT	CASSIDQRVPEPQHF
TRBD2	TRBV9	-	TRBJ2-6	TGTGCCAGCAGCGTGGGAGGGGCTGGGGCCAACGTCCTGACTTTC	CASSVGGAGANVLTF
-	TRBV7-2	-	TRBJ2-7	TGTGCCAGCAGCTTATTTGGCGGTTCAGGGTACGAGCAGTACTTC	CASSLFGGSGYEQYF
TRBD2	TRBV10-3	-	TRBJ2-1	TGTGCCGTGAGACCGGGACTAGGGGGTCTGAGGTCCTACAATGAGCAGTTCTTC	CAVRPGLGGLRSYNEQFF
-	TRBV25-1	-	TRBJ2-1	TGTGCCACCGGGACTCTGTCCCAGGGTGAGCAGTTCTTC	CATGTLSQGEQFF
-	TRBV29-1	few	TRBJ2-7	TGCAGCGTGAGGCCAGCCCTGAGCTACGAGCAGTACTTC	CSVRPALSYEQYF
-	TRBV15	-	TRBJ2-3	TGTGCCACCAGCAGCAGCGGATGGGCCGGATCAGATACGCAGTATTTT	CATSSSGWAGSDTQYF
-	TRBV6-6	few	TRBJ2-4	TGTGCCAGCAGAAACCGGGAGATCCCACACATTCAGTACTTC	CASRNREIPHIQYF
-	TRBV6-5	-	TRBJ1-3	TGTGCCAGCAGATCGGGCTCTGGAAACACCATATATTTT	CASRSGSGNTIYF
TRBD1	TRBV2	-	TRBJ1-5	TGTGCCAGCGACAGGGGTTCACTCCAGCCCCAGCATTTT	CASDRGSLQPQHF